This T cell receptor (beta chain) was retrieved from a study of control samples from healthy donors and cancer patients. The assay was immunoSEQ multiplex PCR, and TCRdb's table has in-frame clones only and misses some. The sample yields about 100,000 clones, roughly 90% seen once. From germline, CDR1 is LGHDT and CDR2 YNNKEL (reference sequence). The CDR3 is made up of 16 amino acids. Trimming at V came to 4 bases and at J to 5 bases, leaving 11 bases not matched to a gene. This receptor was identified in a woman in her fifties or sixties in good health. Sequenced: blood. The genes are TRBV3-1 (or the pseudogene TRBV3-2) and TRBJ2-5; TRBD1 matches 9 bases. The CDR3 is CASSPSEIGTGETQYF. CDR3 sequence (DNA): TGTGCCAGCAGCCCGTCGGAAATCGGGACAGGGGAGACCCAGTACTTC.